What follows are 29 T cell receptor beta chains derived from one specimen sequenced in a study of prognosis after radiotherapy for stage I lung cancer. Starting from genomic DNA, TCR beta CDR3 was amplified through two-round multiplex PCR. Used in first-round PCR were primers specific to each TRBV and TRBJ gene. TCRdb used MiXCR to reprocess the multiplex PCR reads, holding one entry per CDR3 protein. The sample carries some 20,000 distinct CDR3 sequences, 50% to 60% recorded once. The specimen comprised PBMCs, sampled before or after stereotactic body radiation therapy (not recorded which). The receptors derive from a donor of 50 years or more with non-small cell lung cancer.

As to this clonotype: This could be a read error, since a much larger clone is one nucleotide away. Here the CDR3 omits its conserved ending phenylalanine or tryptophan, so a read error is the likely source. The gene calls are TRBV19 and TRBJ1-1, with TRBD1 matching 9 bases. Losses at the gene ends were 8 bases for V and 5 bases for J; bases not matched to a gene: 6. The CDR3 runs to 13 residues. Germline-derived CDR1 and CDR2 are LNHDA and SQIVND (reference sequence). CDR3 loop: CASAWDRVTEAFC. CDR3 bases: TGTGCCAGTGCTTGGGACAGGGTTACTGAAGCTTTCTGT.

Notes on this clonotype: A far larger clone is one nucleotide away, so this likely arose from a read error. The chain is built from TRBV12-3 or TRBV12-4 and TRBJ1-5, with D unclear. The CDR3 is made up of 17 amino acids. CDR3 sequence: CSSSETLAASGNQPQHF. The CDR3 DNA reads TGTTCCAGTAGTGAAACACTGGCGGCATCAGGCAATCAGCCCCAGCATTTT.

The rearrangement links TRBV11-2 to TRBJ1-2, with D possibly being TRBD1 (6 bases). Germline V gene sequence: CDR1 SGHAT, CDR2 FQNNGV. The V end lost 5 bases, the J end lost 1 base, and 14 bases lay between the germline ends. The CDR3 runs to 15 residues. CDR3 coding DNA: TGTGCCAGCAGCCCAACGTACAGGGATAACTATGGCTACACCTTC. Its translation is CASSPTYRDNYGYTF.

For this clonotype: The CDR3 ends on some other residue instead of the conserved phenylalanine or tryptophan, so this is likely a read error. The chain employs TRBV7-3 and TRBJ2-1; no reliable D call. The CDR3 length is 13 residues. Germline CDR1 and CDR2: SGHTA and FQGTGA. The V gene lost 5 bases and the J gene lost 6 bases, with 11 bases spanning the gap. CDR3 protein: CASSEVTVNEQFL. CDR3 bases: TGTGCCAGCAGCGAGGTAACAGTCAATGAGCAGTTCCTC.

As to this clonotype: A far more abundant clone sits one base away, making this likely a read error. The chain uses TRBV6-9 and TRBJ1-6; unclear D gene. Deletions cut 3 bases from V and 5 bases from J, with 2 bases between. Germline-derived CDR1 and CDR2 are MNHGY and SVAAGI. The CDR3 is 12 residues long. CDR3 amino acids: CASSYDNSPLHF. CDR3 coding DNA: TGTGCCAGCAGTTACGATAATTCACCCCTCCACTTT.

The genes are TRBV5-1 and TRBJ1-1; 10 positions match TRBD1. Per germline, CDR1 SGHRS and CDR2 YFSETQ. The CDR3 has 15 amino acids. The V segment lost 2 bases and the J segment 3 bases; nucleotides outside the gene matches: 4. The CDR3 spells CASSFGTGVDTEAFF. The CDR3, as DNA: TGCGCCAGCAGCTTCGGGACAGGGGTTGACACTGAAGCTTTCTTT.

The chain is built from TRBV7-3 and TRBJ2-1; D is possibly TRBD2 (6 bases). Trimming removed 5 bases from V and 8 bases from J, with 16 bases in between. Germline V gene data show CDR1 as SGHTA and CDR2 as FQGTGA. This CDR3 spans 14 amino acids. The CDR3 DNA reads TGTGCCAGCAGCGTAAGCCCTTCGGGGGATGAGCAGTTCTTC. This gives the protein CASSVSPSGDEQFF.

In this sample, this clonotype turned up a few times. The gene calls are TRBV20-1 and TRBJ1-4; D gene uncertain. V shed 2 bases and J shed 3 bases, with 4 bases lying between them. Per germline, CDR1 DFQATT and CDR2 SNEGSKA (reference sequence). CDR3 size: 12 residues. The CDR3: CSARRANEKLFF. The CDR3 bases are TGCAGTGCTAGACGTGCTAATGAAAAACTGTTTTTT.

The chain carries TRBV7-9 and TRBJ2-1, with D possibly matching TRBD2 (5 bases). Deletions cut 2 bases from V and 2 bases from J, with 13 bases between. The CDR3 has 16 amino acids. Germline CDR1 reads SEHNR; CDR2 reads FQNEAQ (reference sequence). CDR3 sequence reads: CASSLPTLGTYNEQFF. The CDR3 nucleotides read TGTGCCAGCAGCTTACCAACCCTCGGGACCTACAATGAGCAGTTCTTC.

This clonotype appeared a few times. The chain links TRBV19 to TRBJ2-7; 9 nucleotides align to TRBD2. J was trimmed by 6 bases and V by 5 bases; bases with no gene match: 8. Germline-derived CDR1 and CDR2 are LNHDA and SQIVND (reference sequence). The CDR3 contains 14 residues. CDR3 sequence reads: CASSSMTSGGEQYF. In DNA, the CDR3 is TGTGCCAGTAGTTCTATGACTAGCGGAGGCGAGCAGTACTTC.

This clonotype was detected once. The rearrangement joins TRBV9 to TRBJ2-2; no reliable D call. The germline V gene encodes CDR1 SGDLS and CDR2 YYNGEE. The CDR3 contains 13 residues. Trimming stripped 3 bases from V and 0 bases from J, with 3 bases between. CDR3 loop: CASSAPNTGELFF. The CDR3 DNA reads TGTGCCAGCAGCGCTCCGAACACCGGGGAGCTGTTTTTT.

This chain links TRBV30 with TRBJ1-3; D is unclear. CDR1 and CDR2 from the germline V gene are GTSNPN and SVGIG (reference sequence). CDR3 length: 12 amino acids. Trimming shortened V by 0 bases and J by 3 bases, and 3 bases separated the two germline ends. CDR3 amino acids: CAWSVGGNTIYF. In DNA form, the CDR3 reads TGTGCCTGGAGTGTGGGTGGAAACACCATATATTTT. The complete variable domain, with remaining parts taken from reference TRBV30 and TRBJ1-3, reads SQTIHQWPATLVQPVGSPLSLECTVEGTSNPNLYWYRQAAGRGLQLLFYSVGIGQISSEVPQNLSASRPQDRQFILSSKKLLLSDSGFYLCAWSVGGNTIYFGEGSWLTVV.

Judged by abundance, this clonotype is medium-sized. V is TRBV20-1 and J is TRBJ2-7; no definite D call. This CDR3 has 11 amino acids. The ends were cut back, 0 bases at V and 9 bases at J, with 9 bases in the middle. Germline V gives CDR1 DFQATT, CDR2 SNEGSKA (reference sequence). Here the CDR3 DNA reads TGCAGTGCTAGAGATTTAATAGGGCAGTACTTC. It is translated as CSARDLIGQYF.

This sequence joins TRBV2 and TRBJ2-7; D is ambiguous. Germline V gene sequence: CDR1 SNHLY, CDR2 FYNNEI. This CDR3 contains 12 residues. Trimming took off 10 bases at V and 4 bases at J, with 14 bases between the two ends. This CDR3 is CANFGGAYEQYF. The DNA for the CDR3 is TGTGCCAACTTCGGCGGAGCATACGAGCAGTACTTC.

The table lists this clonotype with a few counts. The chain uses TRBV4-1 and TRBJ2-7, with D possibly being TRBD1 or TRBD2 (5 bases each). The CDR3 has 16 amino acids. The germline gives CDR1 MGHRA, CDR2 YSYEKL. Trimming took off 0 bases at V and 6 bases at J, with 18 bases between the two ends. CDR3 loop: CASSQDSVGAGTEQYF. DNA of the CDR3: TGCGCCAGCAGCCAAGATTCGGTGGGTGCAGGGACCGAGCAGTACTTC.

This clonotype appeared many times. The V call is TRBV28, the J call TRBJ2-4; the D is unclear. The length of the CDR3 is 15 residues. V lost 5 bases to trimming and J lost 0 bases, with 11 bases between them. CDR1 and CDR2 from the germline V gene are MDHEN and SYDVKM. The CDR3 nucleotides read TGTGCCAGCAGTCCCATGACTGTAGCCAAAAACATTCAGTACTTC. Amino acids: CASSPMTVAKNIQYF.

This clonotype has only a few counts. This may arise from a read error, as a much more abundant clone is one base away. The CDR3 does not end in the conserved phenylalanine or tryptophan, so this is likely a read error. This chain uses TRBV2 with TRBJ1-1, with D uncertain. This CDR3 has 13 amino acids. The V end was cut by 6 bases, the J end by 0 bases, with 8 bases between. CDR1 is SNHLY and CDR2 is FYNNEI in the germline V gene. CDR3 amino acids: CASSVRMNTEAFL. CDR3 DNA: TGTGCCAGCAGCGTAAGGATGAACACTGAAGCTTTCCTT.

Concerning this clonotype itself: A far larger clone is off by one base, so a read error is likely. V and J are TRBV20-1 and TRBJ2-5, with D unclear. The CDR3 consists of 12 residues. In germline, CDR1 is DFQATT, CDR2 SNEGSKA (reference sequence). CDR3 residues: CSARNYRNEHFF. CDR3 bases: TGCAGTGCTAGAAACTACCGCAATGAGCATTTCTTC.

The chain links TRBV5-1 to TRBJ1-6; no firm D call. The germline CDR1 and CDR2 sequences are SGHRS and YFSETQ. Between the trimmed V and J ends, which lost 0 bases and 9 bases, there was a span of 16 bases. This CDR3 is built from 16 residues. The CDR3 protein is CASSLGQSSIGSPLHF. The CDR3 DNA reads as TGCGCCAGCAGCTTGGGCCAGAGCTCCATTGGTTCACCCCTCCACTTT.

This clonotype was found many times. CDR3 DNA: TGTGCCAGCAGCCTACAGGGGCCCGGGGAGCTGTTTTTT. Its protein product is CASSLQGPGELFF. The chain combines TRBV28 with TRBJ2-2; 7 positions match TRBD1. Germline CDR1 MDHEN, CDR2 SYDVKM. Losses at the gene ends were 6 bases for V and 6 bases for J; bases not matched to a gene: 4. The CDR3 runs to 13 residues.

This clonotype was counted a few times. One base separates it from a far larger clone, so it is likely a read error. The V and J genes are TRBV6-1 and TRBJ2-1, with D unresolved. Germline V gives CDR1 MNHNS, CDR2 SASEGT. V shed 7 bases and J shed 7 bases, with 26 bases lying between them. This CDR3 has 17 residues. Here the CDR3 DNA reads TGTGCCAGCATTTCAGAAGCCCCCGGAAACTGGGTAAATGAGCAGTTCTTC. This encodes CASISEAPGNWVNEQFF.

By proportion, this clonotype is medium-sized. The V gene is TRBV20-1, the J gene TRBJ2-1, with 11 positions matching TRBD2. The CDR3 is 16 amino acids. The V segment lost 5 bases and the J segment 4 bases; nucleotides outside the gene matches: 10. Germline V CDR1 and CDR2: DFQATT, SNEGSKA (reference sequence). In DNA form, the CDR3 reads TGCAGTGCTCGTTCCCCTGGGACTAGCGGTTACAATGAGCAGTTCTTC. This codes for CSARSPGTSGYNEQFF.

As regards this clonotype: A far larger clone is only one base removed, so a read error is likely. The rearrangement uses TRBV6-5 and TRBJ2-2, with 14 nucleotides matching TRBD2. With V trimmed by 4 bases and J by 2 bases, 6 bases remained unmatched. Germline CDR1 MNHEY, CDR2 SVGAGI. This CDR3 has 18 amino acids. DNA of the CDR3: TGTGCCAGCAGTTCGACTAGCGGGAGGGCCTGTAACACCGGGGAGCTGTTTTTT. This gives the protein CASSSTSGRACNTGELFF.

This clonotype has more than one count but fewer than ten. V usage is TRBV11-2 and J usage is TRBJ2-1; 13 nucleotides align to TRBD2. V shed 5 bases and J 5 bases; nucleotides not matched to a gene: 6. Germline CDR1 reads SGHAT; CDR2 reads FQNNGV. The CDR3 spans 16 residues. CDR3 nucleotide sequence: TGTGCCAGCAGCGAACTAGCGGGAGGGCCCCACAATGAGCAGTTCTTC. Translating it yields CASSELAGGPHNEQFF.

The J gene is TRBJ2-7, the V gene TRBV7-2; D remains unclear. The V end lost 1 base, the J end lost 3 bases, and 10 bases lay between the germline ends. Germline V lookup: CDR1 SGHTA, CDR2 FQGNSA. This CDR3 is built from 14 residues. CDR3 protein: CASSLVVSNYEQYF. The CDR3 nucleotides read TGTGCCAGCAGCTTAGTGGTGTCGAACTACGAGCAGTACTTC.

As to this clonotype: A far larger clone differs by one base, so this is likely a read error. This rearrangement joins TRBV6-8 to TRBJ2-7; TRBD2 matches at 14 bases. This CDR3 contains 19 residues. Germline CDR1 reads MNHGY; CDR2 reads SAAAGT. V lost 5 bases and J lost 3; bases outside the gene matches: 15. The CDR3 bases are TGTGCCAGCAGTACCCGGACTAGCGGGAGGAGACGGAGATACTACGAGCAGTACTTC. Translation gives CASSTRTSGRRRRYYEQYF.

The chain recombines TRBV12-3 or TRBV12-4 with TRBJ2-3; D possibly uses TRBD1 or TRBD2 (5 bases each). Trimming took off 5 bases at V and 4 bases at J, with 16 bases between the two ends. CDR3 size: 15 residues. This CDR3 reads CASSPRMGDADTQYF. CDR3 DNA: TGTGCCAGCAGTCCCCGTATGGGGGACGCAGATACGCAGTATTTT.

This clonotype appeared once. Since a far larger clone is one base different, this is likely a read error. This rearrangement joins TRBV6-9 to TRBJ2-5; 10 nucleotides align to TRBD2. Germline-derived CDR1 and CDR2 are MNHGY and SVAAGI. The CDR3 sequence is 15 residues long. CDR3 sequence (DNA): TGTGCCAGCAGTTACGGAGCGGGAGGGCCAGATGAGCAGTTATTC. It yields the protein CASSYGAGGPDEQLF.

This chain uses TRBV10-2 with TRBJ2-3; 10 bases map to TRBD2. Germline assignment: CDR1 WSHSY and CDR2 SAAADI. This CDR3 is 16 amino acids long. V lost 3 bases and J lost 3; bases outside the gene matches: 6. For the CDR3, the DNA is TGCGCCAGCAGTGAAAAAATAGCGGGAGGAACAGATACGCAGTATTTT. The encoded protein is CASSEKIAGGTDTQYF.